This passage covers 31 T cell receptor beta chains from one sample sequenced in a study of cytomegalovirus exposure and HLA in healthy donors (dated by TCRdb to the late 2010s). The library was produced with the immunoSEQ multiplex PCR assay. A mixture of 60 forward primers for TCR Vbeta segments and 13 reverse primers for TCR Jbeta segments was used in the multiplex PCR. The table comes from immuneACCESS by way of TCRdb, which keeps in-frame sequences with V and J called. Part of the clones is missing from these tables; in studies checked, under half for an unresolved V gene and the rest for unknown reasons. Across this sample there are about 130,000 clones, with 73% seen only once. The ten largest make up approximately 2.1% of the sample. Sequencing was performed on PBMCs. These receptor sequences come from a woman aged 40-49 years in good health and CMV-seropositive.

V gene TRBV7-9 combines with J gene TRBJ2-4, with a weak D call TRBD1 (6 bases). This CDR3 has 19 amino acids. The V gene's germline CDR1 is SEHNR and CDR2 FQNEAQ (reference sequence). Trimming left V 1 base short and J 6 bases short, with 25 bases between. The CDR3 coding sequence is TGTGCCAGCAGCTTAGAGGCCTTGGGGGCCCCTACAAGGGGAAACATTCAGTACTTC. Translation gives CASSLEALGAPTRGNIQYF.

This clone was counted only a few times. J is TRBJ1-4 and V is TRBV4-3; the match to TRBD1 covers 8 bases. The V gene's germline CDR1 is LGHNA and CDR2 YSLEER. The length of the CDR3 is 14 residues. V was clipped by 4 bases and J by 6 bases; unmatched bases: 4. CDR3 protein: CASSLLTGDEKLFF. The DNA of the CDR3 is TGCGCCAGCAGCCTCCTGACAGGGGATGAAAAACTGTTTTTT.

This clone was counted a single time. V and J are TRBV15 and TRBJ1-2; 9 bases are shared with TRBD1. Germline CDR1 LNHNV, CDR2 YYDKDF (reference sequence). V gave up 0 bases and J gave up 6 bases; unmatched junction bases: 11. The CDR3 runs to 17 residues. The DNA of the CDR3 is TGTGCCACCAGCAGAGAGGCCGTGACCGGGACAGGGAATGGCTACACCTTC. This codes for CATSREAVTGTGNGYTF.

The count of this clone is one. The chain joins TRBV5-1 to TRBJ2-1; TRBD2 aligns across 12 bases. CDR1 and CDR2 from the germline V gene are SGHRS and YFSETQ. The CDR3 has 20 residues. Trimming took 6 bases from V and 5 from J; bases not matched to a gene: 21. CDR3 sequence: CASTYWGVTSGSVGDNEQFF. Here the CDR3 DNA reads TGCGCCAGCACCTATTGGGGGGTGACTAGCGGGAGTGTGGGCGACAATGAGCAGTTCTTC. The variable domain in full, completed from reference TRBV5-1 and TRBJ2-1, reads KAGVTQTPRYLIKTRGQQVTLSCSPISGHRSVSWYQQTPGQGLQFLFEYFSETQRNKGNFPGRFSGRQFSNSRSEMNVSTLELGDSALYLCASTYWGVTSGSVGDNEQFFGPGTRLTVL.

The rearrangement joins TRBV23-1 to TRBJ2-5, with 11 bases matching TRBD2. TRBV23-1 falls under the ORF class, with uncertain function. V shed 11 bases and J 3 bases; nucleotides not matched to a gene: 5. The CDR3 length is 13 residues. The CDR3: CAGLAGGKETQYF. DNA of the CDR3: TGCGCCGGTTTAGCGGGGGGGAAAGAGACCCAGTACTTC.

The chain is built from TRBV5-8 and TRBJ1-5; D unclear. This CDR3 spans 15 amino acids. Germline V gene data show CDR1 as SGHTS and CDR2 as YDEGEE. The V end was cut by 5 bases, the J end by 4 bases, with 16 bases between. In DNA form, the CDR3 reads TGTGCCAGCAGTTGGACGGGAGCGGATAATCAGCCCCAGCATTTT. Translated, it gives CASSWTGADNQPQHF.

This clone was picked up one time. The V and J genes are TRBV11-3 and TRBJ2-5, with D perhaps matching TRBD1 (5 bases). The J call could be wrong; TRBJ2-7 is a better fit for the DNA end. The CDR3 is made up of 14 amino acids. The germline CDR1 and CDR2 sequences are SGHNT and YENEEA. This CDR3 is CASSSGRQTNEQYF. CDR3 nucleotide sequence: TGTGCCAGCAGCTCTGGTCGACAGACCAACGAGCAGTACTTC.

J is TRBJ2-1 and V is TRBV5-4, with 11 nucleotides matching TRBD2. J gave up 5 bases and V 4 bases, and 8 bases lay outside the gene matches. This CDR3 spans 16 amino acids. Per germline, CDR1 SGHNT and CDR2 YYREEE (reference sequence). The CDR3 nucleotides read TGTGCCAGCAGCCCCCGAGGGACTAGCGGTAACAATGAGCAGTTCTTC. Residues: CASSPRGTSGNNEQFF.

This clone came up a few times. The chain uses TRBV30 and TRBJ2-1, with 8 bases identical to TRBD2. The CDR3 is 14 residues long. The J segment lost 7 bases and the V segment lost 1 base, leaving 6 bases of the junction unmatched. Germline lookup yields CDR1 GTSNPN and CDR2 SVGIG (reference sequence). CDR3 nucleotide sequence: TGTGCCTGGAGTGCAGGACTAGCCGGGAATGAGCAGTTCTTC. Its protein is CAWSAGLAGNEQFF. Combining the CDR3 with reference TRBV30 and TRBJ2-1 gives the whole variable domain SQTIHQWPATLVQPVGSPLSLECTVEGTSNPNLYWYRQAAGRGLQLLFYSVGIGQISSEVPQNLSASRPQDRQFILSSKKLLLSDSGFYLCAWSAGLAGNEQFFGPGTRLTVL.

V gene TRBV6-5 combines with J gene TRBJ2-7; 8 bases agree with TRBD1. Germline trimming cut 5 bases from V and 2 bases from J; bases unmatched to any gene: 8. CDR1 and CDR2 from the germline V gene are MNHEY and SVGAGI. This CDR3 has 15 residues. CDR3: CASSPGTGRTYEQYF. CDR3 coding DNA: TGTGCCAGCAGTCCCGGGACAGGCCGGACCTACGAGCAGTACTTC.

This clone was found a few times. The junction and the germline gene differ at one end; a read error may be behind it. This sequence joins TRBV19 and TRBJ2-1; no definite D call. Germline V CDR1 and CDR2: LNHDA, SQIVND (reference sequence). CDR3 size: 13 residues. CDR3 nucleotides: TGTGCCGGTAGTTCCCAACTTTACAATGAGCAGTTCTTC. Its protein product is CAGSSQLYNEQFF.

The V gene is TRBV4-1, the J gene TRBJ2-6, with TRBD1 matching 12 bases. From germline, CDR1 is MGHRA and CDR2 YSYEKL. V was pared by 5 bases and J by 4 bases, with 9 bases of the junction left unmatched. This CDR3 spans 18 amino acids. CDR3 in DNA: TGCGCCAGCAGCTCAGGGGGACAGGGGGCGTTAGGGGCCAACGTCCTGACTTTC. Its protein product is CASSSGGQGALGANVLTF.

This clone showed up just once. This chain uses TRBV28 with TRBJ1-2, with TRBD1 matching over 10 bases. V shed 5 bases and J 1 base; nucleotides not matched to a gene: 10. Per germline, CDR1 MDHEN and CDR2 SYDVKM. This CDR3 comprises 17 residues. Written as DNA, the CDR3 is TGTGCCAGCAGTCCCATGACAGGGGGCTCGTATAACTATGGCTACACCTTC. The encoded protein is CASSPMTGGSYNYGYTF.

The chain is built from TRBV7-9 and TRBJ2-7; 9 nucleotides agree with TRBD2. With 5 bases clipped from V and 2 bases from J, the junction kept 10 bases outside the gene matches. Germline CDR1 SEHNR, CDR2 FQNEAQ (reference sequence). CDR3 length equals 16 residues. DNA for the CDR3: TGTGCCAGCAGCCCCGGAGGGGCGGGGGGGACCTACGAGCAGTACTTC. This encodes CASSPGGAGGTYEQYF.

The chain uses TRBV18 and TRBJ2-4, with a tentative D call TRBD2 (5 bases). V lost 0 bases and J lost 10, with 10 bases in between. The CDR3 contains 13 residues. CDR1 KGHSH and CDR2 LQKENI come from the germline V gene. Here the CDR3 reads CASSPPDLRIQYF. The CDR3 DNA reads as TGTGCCAGCTCACCACCGGACTTGAGAATTCAGTACTTC. The full variable domain, its missing parts supplied by reference TRBV18 and TRBJ2-4, is NAGVMQNPRHLVRRRGQEARLRCSPMKGHSHVYWYRQLPEEGLKFMVYLQKENIIDESGMPKERFSAEFPKEGPSILRIQQVVRGDSAAYFCASSPPDLRIQYFGAGTRLSVL.

The CDR3 nucleotides are TGCGCCAGCAGCCAAGATCCCGACAGGACCACTGAAGCTTTCTTT. This encodes CASSQDPDRTTEAFF. The V gene is TRBV4-3, the J gene TRBJ1-1, with D possibly being TRBD1 (6 bases). The ends were cut back, 0 bases at V and 4 bases at J, with 12 bases in the middle. The CDR3 spans 15 residues. Germline V CDR1 and CDR2: LGHNA, YSLEER.

V is TRBV9 and J is TRBJ1-3; no definite D call. The CDR3 runs to 15 residues. The V gene's germline CDR1 is SGDLS and CDR2 YYNGEE. Trimming pared 3 bases from V and 7 bases from J, leaving 17 bases between. Written as DNA, the CDR3 is TGTGCCAGCAGCGGAGTTGGACTGATTTCGAACACCATATATTTT. Its protein is CASSGVGLISNTIYF.

This rearrangement joins TRBV4-3 to TRBJ2-1; weak D call: TRBD2 (5 bases). This CDR3 has 14 residues. CDR1 is LGHNA and CDR2 is YSLEER in the germline V gene. Trimming took 0 bases from V and 9 from J, leaving 12 bases between them. CDR3 coding DNA: TGCGCCAGCAGCCAAGATTCGAGAGGGCGTGAGCAGTTCTTC. It specifies CASSQDSRGREQFF.

The J gene is TRBJ2-5, the V gene TRBV4-1, with 8 bases aligning to TRBD2. The germline CDR1 and CDR2 sequences are MGHRA and YSYEKL. Trimming removed 0 bases from V and 2 bases from J; junction bases left unmatched: 5. The CDR3 spans 16 residues. The CDR3 loop is CASSQDRGGGQETQYF. The CDR3, as DNA: TGCGCCAGCAGCCAAGACCGGGGGGGTGGGCAAGAGACCCAGTACTTC.

The genes are TRBV12-5 and TRBJ2-1; 8 bases align to TRBD2. J lost 3 bases, V lost 0 bases, and 4 bases had no gene match. The CDR3 runs 16 residues. Germline values: CDR1 LGHNT, CDR2 FRNRAP. CDR3 protein: CASGLVNSGNYNEQFF. In DNA, the CDR3 is TGTGCTAGTGGTTTGGTAAATAGCGGGAACTACAATGAGCAGTTCTTC.

The sample holds one count of this clone. The gene calls are TRBV28 and TRBJ1-2; 9 bases fit TRBD1. This CDR3 has 12 amino acids. Germline V gives CDR1 MDHEN, CDR2 SYDVKM. Trimming removed 11 bases from V and 5 bases from J; junction bases left unmatched: 6. The CDR3 DNA reads as TGTGCCGGGGGACAGGGATCATATGGCTACACCTTC. Protein sequence: CAGGQGSYGYTF.

V usage is TRBV2 and J usage is TRBJ2-5; no reliable D call. This CDR3 is built from 12 residues. Germline CDR1 reads SNHLY; CDR2 reads FYNNEI. V lost 3 bases and J 2 bases, leaving 4 bases between the germline ends. CDR3 DNA sequence: TGTGCCAGCAGTGACAGACAAGAGACCCAGTACTTC. Protein: CASSDRQETQYF. The complete variable domain, with remaining parts taken from reference TRBV2 and TRBJ2-5, reads EPEVTQTPSHQVTQMGQEVILRCVPISNHLYFYWYRQILGQKVEFLVSFYNNEISEKSEIFDDQFSVERPDGSNFTLKIRSTKLEDSAMYFCASSDRQETQYFGPGTRLLVL.

The rearrangement links TRBV28 to TRBJ2-7; 10 bases map to TRBD2. This CDR3 has 15 amino acids. CDR1 and CDR2 from the germline V gene are MDHEN and SYDVKM. V was clipped by 3 bases and J by 5 bases; unmatched bases: 7. The CDR3 reads CASSFPAGGRHEQYF. The CDR3 bases are TGTGCCAGCAGTTTCCCAGCGGGGGGGCGTCACGAGCAGTACTTC.

The chain links TRBV13 to TRBJ2-1; 7 bases are shared with TRBD2. The germline CDR1 and CDR2 sequences are PRHDT and FYEKMQ (reference sequence). This CDR3 has 17 residues. The V and J ends lost 3 bases and 1 base, in that order; junction bases with no gene match: 9. CDR3 region: CASSFPFIGGSYNEQFF. CDR3 nucleotides: TGTGCCAGCAGCTTCCCCTTTATCGGGGGGTCCTACAATGAGCAGTTCTTC.

This clone has a handful of counts. This chain links TRBV5-4 with TRBJ2-7; tentatively, D is TRBD1 (6 bases). The V gene lost 4 bases and the J gene lost 6 bases, with 17 bases spanning the gap. The CDR3 has 14 amino acids. Germline V gene data show CDR1 as SGHNT and CDR2 as YYREEE (reference sequence). The chain's CDR3 is CASSRGQLGGEQYF. The DNA for the CDR3 is TGTGCCAGCAGCCGAGGACAGTTAGGGGGCGAGCAGTACTTC. Supplemented by reference TRBV5-4 and TRBJ2-7, the full variable domain reads ETGVTQSPTHLIKTRGQQVTLRCSSQSGHNTVSWYQQALGQGPQFIFQYYREEENGRGNFPPRFSGLQFPNYSSELNVNALELDDSALYLCASSRGQLGGEQYFGPGTRLTVT.

The chain combines TRBV10-3 with TRBJ2-1, with 9 positions matching TRBD2. Per germline, CDR1 ENHRY and CDR2 SYGVKD. V was pared by 4 bases and J by 7 bases, with 8 bases of the junction left unmatched. The CDR3 consists of 15 residues. The CDR3 sequence is CAISAAGGLENEQFF. The CDR3 region has the DNA TGTGCCATCAGTGCTGCGGGGGGGCTGGAAAATGAGCAGTTCTTC.

V gene TRBV28 combines with J gene TRBJ1-2; no clear D gene. The CDR3 length is 13 residues. Trimming cost V 2 bases and J 4 bases, with 8 bases left between them. CDR1 and CDR2 (germline): MDHEN, SYDVKM. DNA for the CDR3: TGTGCCAGCAGTTTAGTAGTTGGCTATGGCTACACCTTC. It translates to CASSLVVGYGYTF.

The chain couples TRBV28 to TRBJ2-5, with TRBD1 matching 8 bases. Matching the DNA end better, TRBJ2-7 makes the J call doubtful. The germline V gene has CDR1 MDHEN and CDR2 SYDVKM. The CDR3 extends over 14 amino acids. DNA for the CDR3: TGTGCCAGCAGCACGCCAACTACAGGGGGCGAGCAGTACTTC. This encodes CASSTPTTGGEQYF.

The chain uses TRBV28 and TRBJ2-5; D not resolved. The assigned J gene may be wrong: the sequence end matches TRBJ2-7 better. Germline lookup yields CDR1 MDHEN and CDR2 SYDVKM. CDR3 size: 18 residues. CDR3 DNA: TGTGCCAGCAGTTTTGTCCCTCTTTGGCGGATAAACTCCTACGAGCAGTACTTC. Its translation is CASSFVPLWRINSYEQYF.

The V gene is TRBV2, the J gene TRBJ1-5, with 8 bases lining up with TRBD1. The CDR3 loop spans 14 amino acids. Losses at the gene ends were 5 bases for V and 4 bases for J; bases not matched to a gene: 4. Germline V gives CDR1 SNHLY, CDR2 FYNNEI. The CDR3 DNA follows: TGTGCCAGCAGTCGGACAGGGCCAAATCAGCCCCAGCATTTT. It codes for CASSRTGPNQPQHF.

This clone was found a few times. The chain is built from TRBV5-1 and TRBJ2-3, with 10 positions matching TRBD2. The CDR3 has 15 amino acids. V dropped 6 bases and J dropped 1; count of bases not matched to a gene: 5. Per germline, CDR1 SGHRS and CDR2 YFSETQ. The CDR3 loop is CASTLSGGRTDTQYF. The CDR3 DNA sequence: TGCGCCAGCACGCTTAGCGGGGGGCGCACAGATACGCAGTATTTT.